This T cell receptor beta chain appears in the sequencing data of a study of OX40 agonist ivuxolimab in advanced cancers. Broader study findings: Both CD4+ and CD8+ T cell populations in blood had undergone clonal expansion by week 6 at 0.1 to 3.0 mg/kg. The expanded peripheral T cells' antigen specificity was not determined.

The CDR3 extends over 15 amino acids. Trimming cost V 5 bases and J 1 base, with 13 bases left between them. Germline V gives CDR1 SGHAT, CDR2 FQNNGV. Sequencing was performed with immunoSEQ multiplex PCR; in TCRdb, only in-frame clones are kept and a portion is missing. Counted here are around 35,000 clones, approximately 86% occurring once; the ten biggest clones make up 2% to 2.5%. Turning to this clone: No antigen is known for it.

Material: CD4+ or CD8+ T cells sorted from blood, obtained in a trial of the OX40 agonist ivuxolimab. This receptor was identified in an adult with an advanced solid tumor such as melanoma, head and neck, liver or kidney cancer. This sequence joins TRBV11-2 and TRBJ2-3; a possible D gene is TRBD1 (6 bases). CDR3 loop: CASSPDRFRTDTQYF. The CDR3, as DNA: TGTGCCAGCAGCCCAGACAGGTTCCGCACAGATACGCAGTATTTT.